The 27 T cell receptor beta chains below come from one sample, sequenced in a study of blood T cells in healthy people across ages. A second PCR, run for roughly 7 to 12 cycles, used a sample-barcoded 5' primer plus a J-beta primer mix. Each CDR3 protein gets one entry after TCRdb re-called the 5' RACE reads with MiXCR. The repertoire holds some 760,000 distinct CDR3 sequences, with approximately 25% as singletons. This sample also belongs to another study, concerning T cells of mothers and their children.

Sequenced input: blood. These TCRs come from a boy aged 10-17 years in good health.

This clonotype was seen only once. The rearrangement joins TRBV28 to TRBJ1-1; weak D call: TRBD1 (6 bases). The germline V gene has CDR1 MDHEN and CDR2 SYDVKM. The V end was cut by 3 bases, the J end by 4 bases, with 12 bases between. The CDR3 contains 14 residues. DNA for the CDR3: TGTGCCAGCAGTTTGGATGGGGGCCCCACTGAAGCTTTCTTT. It yields the protein CASSLDGGPTEAFF.

The chain employs TRBV5-1 and TRBJ2-5; 8 bases match TRBD1. With V trimmed by 3 bases and J by 4 bases, 14 bases remained unmatched. The CDR3 contains 17 residues. Looked up from germline, CDR1 is SGHRS and CDR2 is YFSETQ. Written as DNA, the CDR3 is TGCGCCAGCAGCTACTATTCGGGACAGGTGGTCGCAGAGACCCAGTACTTC. Its protein is CASSYYSGQVVAETQYF.

V usage is TRBV12-3 or TRBV12-4 and J usage is TRBJ2-5, with D hard to call. Trimming removed 10 bases at V and 5 bases at J, with 17 bases between. CDR3 length: 13 amino acids. The CDR3 DNA follows: TGTGCCACCTCGTTAGCCTCCGTGGAGACCCAGTACTTC. It yields the protein CATSLASVETQYF.

V usage is TRBV28 and J usage is TRBJ2-7, with TRBD1 identical over 7 bases. The CDR3 length is 15 residues. Germline CDR1 reads MDHEN; CDR2 reads SYDVKM. Germline trimming cut 6 bases from V and 4 bases from J; bases unmatched to any gene: 12. This chain's CDR3 is CASSLGTEIGYEQYF. CDR3 bases: TGTGCCAGCAGCCTAGGGACAGAGATCGGGTACGAGCAGTACTTC.

This clonotype was picked up a small number of times. The chain joins TRBV7-2 to TRBJ2-3; D not resolved. The germline V gene encodes CDR1 SGHTA and CDR2 FQGNSA. The ends were cut back, 6 bases at V and 4 bases at J, with 14 bases in the middle. The CDR3 loop spans 14 amino acids. The CDR3 spells CASSPSQLADTQYF. The CDR3 region has the DNA TGTGCCAGCAGTCCGTCCCAATTGGCAGATACGCAGTATTTT.

The rearrangement links TRBV9 to TRBJ2-1; TRBD1 matches 10 bases. Matching the DNA end better, TRBJ2-7 makes the J call doubtful. The CDR3 is 15 residues long. Germline assignment: CDR1 SGDLS and CDR2 YYNGEE. The CDR3 DNA reads as TGTGCCAGCAGCGGAACGGGCGGGACAGGGGACGAGCAGTACTTC. Translating gives CASSGTGGTGDEQYF.

This chain links TRBV12-3 or TRBV12-4 with TRBJ2-1; D not certain. The germline V and J ends were trimmed by 5 bases and 9 bases, with 14 bases remaining between them. CDR3 length equals 13 residues. CDR3 sequence: CASSPELPLEQFF. The DNA of the CDR3 is TGTGCCAGCAGTCCGGAACTCCCGCTTGAGCAGTTCTTC.

This clonotype turned up a few times. The chain is built from TRBV10-3 and TRBJ2-5; perhaps TRBD2 as D (6 bases). Germline V gene sequence: CDR1 ENHRY, CDR2 SYGVKD. Between the trimmed V and J ends, which lost 8 bases and 4 bases, there was a span of 11 bases. CDR3 length: 12 amino acids. CDR3 residues: CAIGAGGETQYF. The CDR3, as DNA: TGTGCCATCGGGGCCGGGGGAGAGACCCAGTACTTC.

The V and J genes are TRBV27 and TRBJ2-3; D remains unclear. Germline V gene sequence: CDR1 MNHEY, CDR2 SMNVEV (reference sequence). The ends were cut back, 5 bases at V and 4 bases at J, with 13 bases in the middle. The CDR3 totals 14 residues. DNA for the CDR3: TGTGCCAGCAGTCCCACCCTTTACGCAGATACGCAGTATTTT. It is translated as CASSPTLYADTQYF.

There are a few counts of this clonotype. The V call is TRBV7-9, the J call TRBJ2-1; 9 bases match TRBD2. J was trimmed by 9 bases and V by 5 bases; bases with no gene match: 14. The CDR3 extends over 16 amino acids. From germline, CDR1 is SEHNR and CDR2 FQNEAQ (reference sequence). The CDR3 coding sequence is TGTGCCAGCAGCCCTGGGGGGACTAGCCTTGGAGGTGAGCAGTTCTTC. This codes for CASSPGGTSLGGEQFF.

This clonotype appeared a few times. Germline and junction disagree at one end, which may indicate a read error. The chain recombines TRBV29-1 with TRBJ2-5; the match to TRBD2 covers 10 bases. This CDR3 spans 13 amino acids. The germline V gene has CDR1 SQVTM and CDR2 ANQGSEA. CDR3 in DNA: TGCAGCGTTCTAGCGGGAGTTCTCGAGACCCGGTACTTC. Its translation: CSVLAGVLETRYF.

This sequence joins TRBV3-1 and TRBJ2-2; TRBD2 is a possible D gene (5 bases). From germline, CDR1 is LGHDT and CDR2 YNNKEL (reference sequence). Trimming stripped 7 bases from V and 6 bases from J, with 9 bases between. The CDR3 contains 12 residues. Here the CDR3 reads CASTDGAGELFF. CDR3 coding DNA: TGTGCCAGCACCGACGGGGCCGGGGAGCTGTTTTTT.

This clonotype was seen a few times. The rearrangement links TRBV15 to TRBJ2-3, with D possibly being TRBD2 (6 bases). Germline assignment: CDR1 LNHNV and CDR2 YYDKDF (reference sequence). Trimming took off 3 bases at V and 5 bases at J, with 6 bases between the two ends. The length of the CDR3 is 12 residues. The CDR3 sequence: CATSSGGDTQYF. CDR3 DNA sequence: TGTGCCACCAGCAGCGGGGGAGATACGCAGTATTTT.

The CDR3: CASSSGTGGRFYEQYF. The CDR3, as DNA: TGTGCCAGCAGTTCCGGGACAGGGGGCCGTTTTTACGAGCAGTACTTC. The chain combines TRBV6-1 with TRBJ2-7; the match to TRBD1 covers 12 bases. CDR1 and CDR2 from the germline V gene are MNHNS and SASEGT. The V gene end was trimmed by 5 bases and the J gene end by 4 bases; junction bases not matched to a gene: 9. The CDR3 has 16 amino acids.

The chain joins TRBV5-1 to TRBJ2-2, with D possibly matching TRBD1 (5 bases). This CDR3 spans 16 amino acids. V was trimmed by 0 bases and J by 0 bases, leaving 9 bases between them. Looked up from germline, CDR1 is SGHRS and CDR2 is YFSETQ. CDR3 sequence reads: CASSLVGVTNTGELFF. CDR3 in DNA: TGCGCCAGCAGCTTGGTAGGGGTCACGAACACCGGGGAGCTGTTTTTT.

About this clonotype: Germline is not matched at one junction end, which may reflect a read error. The V and J genes are TRBV5-1 and TRBJ2-5; D gene uncertain. The end of the DNA aligns better with TRBJ2-7, so the J call may be wrong. The CDR3 covers 14 residues. The germline CDR1 and CDR2 sequences are SGHRS and YFSETQ. The CDR3 nucleotides read TGCGCCGGCAGCCCCAACCCAGGTACCTACGAGCAGTACTTC. Translating it yields CAGSPNPGTYEQYF.

This clonotype occurred a few times. This rearrangement joins TRBV7-9 to TRBJ2-1, with TRBD2 as a possible D gene (6 bases). V was pared by 1 base and J by 5 bases, with 12 bases between. Looked up from germline, CDR1 is SEHNR and CDR2 is FQNEAQ (reference sequence). The CDR3 has 15 amino acids. CDR3 residues: CASSLEGRDHNEQFF. In DNA form, the CDR3 reads TGTGCCAGCAGCTTAGAAGGGCGGGACCACAATGAGCAGTTCTTC.

A word on this clonotype: The junction departs from germline at one end; a sequencing error may be responsible. The V gene is TRBV19, the J gene TRBJ1-4; D is unclear. The CDR3 runs 14 residues. Germline assignment: CDR1 LNHDA and CDR2 SQIVND (reference sequence). This CDR3 reads CASSVDRRNEKLFF. CDR3 DNA: TGTGCCAGTAGTGTAGACCGCCGGAATGAAAAACTGTTTTTT.

The chain couples TRBV12-3 or TRBV12-4 to TRBJ2-3; 7 bases fit TRBD1. CDR3 size: 13 residues. J was trimmed by 5 bases and V by 6 bases; bases with no gene match: 5. CDR3 sequence (DNA): TGTGCCAGCAGCCTTAACAGGGGAGATACGCAGTATTTT. Its protein product is CASSLNRGDTQYF.

This clonotype was seen a handful of times. V is TRBV6-5 and J is TRBJ2-1; no firm D call. The V and J ends lost 2 bases and 1 base respectively, with 9 bases between them. The CDR3 length is 15 residues. CDR1 is MNHEY and CDR2 is SVGAGI in the germline V gene. CDR3 DNA: TGTGCCAGCAGTTACCTCTACGGGTCCTACAATGAGCAGTTCTTC. Its translation is CASSYLYGSYNEQFF.

The chain recombines TRBV20-1 with TRBJ2-7; 8 nucleotides line up with TRBD2. CDR1 is DFQATT and CDR2 is SNEGSKA in the germline V gene (reference sequence). The CDR3 totals 14 residues. The ends lost 5 bases at V and 5 bases at J; junction bases unmatched: 11. The CDR3 bases are TGCAGTGCTTGGATAGCGGGAAAGCACGACGAGCAGTACTTC. This sequence encodes CSAWIAGKHDEQYF.

This clonotype has a handful of counts. The chain has TRBV2 and TRBJ2-3; 9 positions agree with TRBD2. CDR3 length: 13 residues. V shed 9 bases and J 3 bases; nucleotides not matched to a gene: 4. Germline CDR1 and CDR2: SNHLY and FYNNEI. CDR3 sequence reads: CASSGGETDTQYF. The CDR3 DNA reads as TGTGCCAGTAGCGGGGGCGAGACAGATACGCAGTATTTT. Supplemented by reference TRBV2 and TRBJ2-3, the full variable domain reads EPEVTQTPSHQVTQMGQEVILRCVPISNHLYFYWYRQILGQKVEFLVSFYNNEISEKSEIFDDQFSVERPDGSNFTLKIRSTKLEDSAMYFCASSGGETDTQYFGPGTRLTVL.

On this clonotype itself: An end of the junction does not agree with germline; a read error may underlie this. The V and J genes are TRBV28 and TRBJ2-3, with TRBD2 matching over 8 bases. Germline V gives CDR1 MDHEN, CDR2 SYDVKM. This CDR3 has 18 residues. CDR3 amino acids: CASSPVGITSGSTDTQYF. CDR3 bases: TGTGCCAGCAGTCCCGTGGGGATAACTAGCGGTAGCACGGATACGCAGTATTTT.

The chain joins TRBV28 to TRBJ2-5, with D possibly TRBD2 on 6 matching bases. Gene TRBJ2-7 matches the end of the DNA better, so the J call may be wrong. Germline values: CDR1 MDHEN, CDR2 SYDVKM. The CDR3 is 15 amino acids. The CDR3 sequence: CASSSPGLLSYEQYF. In nucleotides, the CDR3 is TGTGCCAGCAGTTCGCCGGGACTTTTGTCCTACGAGCAGTACTTC.

This clonotype was seen only a few times. This chain uses TRBV28 with TRBJ2-3, with D possibly matching TRBD2 (6 bases). Germline V gene data show CDR1 as MDHEN and CDR2 as SYDVKM. There are 16 residues in the CDR3. Trimming shortened V by 2 bases and J by 2 bases, and 14 bases separated the two germline ends. The CDR3 nucleotides read TGTGCCAGCAGTTTAACTCCCGGAGGGCTCACAGATACGCAGTATTTT. It translates to CASSLTPGGLTDTQYF.

This clonotype was seen only once. At one boundary the junction diverges from the germline segment, which might be a read error. The chain links TRBV20-1 to TRBJ2-5; 10 bases agree with TRBD2. Germline assignment: CDR1 DFQATT and CDR2 SNEGSKA (reference sequence). CDR3 length: 16 amino acids. Here the CDR3 reads CSARPSGSSNWNEQLF. CDR3 sequence (DNA): TGCAGTGCTAGACCTAGCGGGAGTTCGAATTGGAATGAGCAGCTCTTC.

The gene calls are TRBV28 and TRBJ1-6; D ambiguous. Germline CDR1 reads MDHEN; CDR2 reads SYDVKM. This CDR3 has 13 amino acids. Trimming took 8 bases from V and 10 from J, leaving 15 bases between them. This chain's CDR3 is CASHTPGNSPLHF. CDR3 nucleotides: TGTGCCAGCCATACCCCTGGAAACTCACCCCTCCACTTT.